The T cell receptor (beta chain) under discussion was sequenced for a study of blood T cell repertoires in COVID-19. CDR1 SGHRS and CDR2 YFSETQ come from the germline V gene. The V gene lost 1 base and the J gene lost 0 bases, with 11 bases spanning the gap. The CDR3 totals 16 residues. Resolution of symptoms, clearance, or two negative PCRs was present in recovered Cohort 3 donors. The table came from immunoSEQ multiplex PCR; TCRdb's copy has only in-frame clones and leaves some out. The table has about 190,000 clones, roughly 83% seen once; the top ten hold roughly 3.2%. The chain joins TRBV5-1 to TRBJ1-3, with TRBD1 as a possible D gene (5 bases). The origin of this receptor is a woman aged 30 to 39 who had recovered from COVID-19. Sequenced: PBMCs or T cells enriched from blood (not recorded which). The CDR3 loop reads CASSLRGSLSGNTIYF. The CDR3 coding sequence is TGCGCCAGCAGCTTGCGGGGGTCCCTCTCTGGAAACACCATATATTTT.